The present T cell receptor beta chain was sequenced within a study of chemoradiotherapy in HPV16-positive cancers. Turning to the study itself: Candidate HPV-specific T-cell clones and common TCR motifs came from functional assays in two HPV16-positive patients. Study observations and caveats: Better recurrence-free survival went with HPV-responsive T-cell expansion in HPV16-positive patients. Candidate HPV-specific clones and E7-related TCR motifs grew in tumor during treatment.

Germline V CDR1 and CDR2: SEHNR, FQNEAQ (reference sequence). This CDR3 is 15 amino acids long. The germline V and J ends were trimmed by 5 bases and 5 bases, with 16 bases remaining between them. In the case of this clone: Its antigen is currently unknown.

Method: immunoSEQ multiplex PCR; TCRdb's copy keeps in-frame clones and lacks some. The data show 7,500 to 10,000 clones, about 90% seen once. Over chemoradiotherapy, repertoires were sampled more than once. The sample consisted of blood, taken from a patient who underwent chemoradiotherapy. The sequence came from a human donor with HPV-associated anogenital cancer. The chain is built from TRBV7-9 and TRBJ2-1; possibly TRBD2 for D (5 bases). In nucleotides, the CDR3 is TGTGCCAGCAGCCCGGCGGACTCGGCCAACAATGAGCAGTTCTTC. Translated: CASSPADSANNEQFF.